This paragraph reports one T cell receptor beta chain. This receptor's antigen is unknown. Base qualities are missing; no much larger clone stands one base away. The data were taken from a study of T-cell reconstitution after alpha-beta-depleted transplantation in children (dated by TCRdb to about 2016). Study-wide context: T-cell immune reconstitution after TCRalphabeta/CD19-depleted allogeneic hematopoietic cell transplantation in children was quantitatively tracked in the study by means of TCR repertoire profiling.

The investigation overall reported the following: The apparently early recovery of alphabetaT-cell counts about two months after transplant reportedly depended on only several hundred rapidly expanded clones that came from non-depleted graft cells. Over subsequent months, a decline in hyperexpanded clone frequencies was noted, and after one year, T-cell counts and TCRbeta diversity were mostly ascribed to newly produced T cells. In some patients, high TCRbeta diversity at day 60 was attributed to recipient T cells and intrathymic progenitors that had survived conditioning.

This specimen's treatment or condition label, interpreted: allogeneic hematopoietic cell transplantation with graft depleted of TCRalphabeta T cells and CD19 B cells. TCRalphabeta/CD19-depleted allogeneic hematopoietic cell grafts were given to the transplant recipients, all of whom were children. At the junction V is shortened by 5 bases and J by 0 bases; bases outside the gene matches: 11. From the cysteine through the phenylalanine, the CDR3 covers 18 amino acids. This entry keeps only the CDR3 DNA: 54 bases, framed from base 1. CDR1 and CDR2 (LNHDA, SQIVND) derive from the germline V gene (reference sequence). Library creation used PCR. TCRdb names Illumina HiSeq 2500 as the instrument used. To normalize quantification of the TCRbeta repertoire, the TCR libraries were built with molecular barcoding that relied on unique molecular identifiers. TCRdb passed the public sequencing reads through fastp at Q25 and MiXCR, retaining productive beta sequences. Each entry is one CDR3 protein sequence, shown with its most common DNA and genes. In this sample the table shows some 600,000 distinct CDR3 sequences, over 10% of which occur a single time. About 2% of the sample rests with the top ten.

The chain links TRBV19 with TRBJ2-7; 12 of the junction bases match TRBD2. The material was PBMCs, mostly from graft donor cells, obtained 360 days after TCRalphabeta/CD19-depleted stem cell transplant. The TCR sequence derives from a male patient younger than 18 who had a stem cell transplant for acute myeloid leukemia, so the T cells may come from the graft donor. Here the CDR3 is given as CASSPGLAGHVSSYEQYF. The bases are TGTGCCAGTAGTCCCGGACTAGCGGGACACGTGAGCTCCTACGAGCAGTACTTC.